This T cell receptor (beta chain) originates from a study of shared clonotypes between healthy human individuals. Clones were sequenced by immunoSEQ multiplex PCR, and TCRdb holds only the in-frame ones, with some missing. The sample has about 2.4 million clones, 93% seen once. The donors, healthy adults who were HIV-negative, had experienced no recent acute infections or vaccinations. Of note for this clone: Antigen: not known.

The germline CDR1 and CDR2 sequences are SQVTM and ANQGSEA. The length of the CDR3 is 14 residues. Trimming removed 7 bases from V and 7 bases from J; junction bases left unmatched: 8. Points from the study as a whole: A generally larger estimated richness was seen in naive subsets than in memory subsets.

Sequencing was performed on naive CD4+ T cells from PBMCs. The subset here: CD45RA+ positively selected. The source of this sequence is a man aged 18 to 29 in good health. Some clones in this sample may be carry-over from other donors' samples. This chain joins TRBV29-1 and TRBJ2-1; 12 bases are shared with TRBD2. The CDR3 sequence is CSAARLAGGNEQFF. In nucleotides, the CDR3 is TGCAGCGCCGCTCGGCTAGCGGGAGGGAATGAGCAGTTCTTC.